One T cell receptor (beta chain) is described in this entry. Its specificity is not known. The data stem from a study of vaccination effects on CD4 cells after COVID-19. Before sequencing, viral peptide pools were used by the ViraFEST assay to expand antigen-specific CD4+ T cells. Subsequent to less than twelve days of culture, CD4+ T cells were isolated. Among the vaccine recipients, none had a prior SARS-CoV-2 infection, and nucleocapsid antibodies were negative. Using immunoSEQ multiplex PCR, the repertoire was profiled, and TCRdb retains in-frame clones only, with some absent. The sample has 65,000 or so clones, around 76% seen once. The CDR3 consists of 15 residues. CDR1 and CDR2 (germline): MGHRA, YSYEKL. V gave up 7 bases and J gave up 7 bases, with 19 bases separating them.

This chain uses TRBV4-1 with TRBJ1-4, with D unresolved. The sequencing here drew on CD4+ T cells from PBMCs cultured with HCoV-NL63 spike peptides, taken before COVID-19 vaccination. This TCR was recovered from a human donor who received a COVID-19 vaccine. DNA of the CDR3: TGCGCCAGCATCTACACCGGGCCAAAGGGTGAAAAACTGTTTTTT. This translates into CASIYTGPKGEKLFF.